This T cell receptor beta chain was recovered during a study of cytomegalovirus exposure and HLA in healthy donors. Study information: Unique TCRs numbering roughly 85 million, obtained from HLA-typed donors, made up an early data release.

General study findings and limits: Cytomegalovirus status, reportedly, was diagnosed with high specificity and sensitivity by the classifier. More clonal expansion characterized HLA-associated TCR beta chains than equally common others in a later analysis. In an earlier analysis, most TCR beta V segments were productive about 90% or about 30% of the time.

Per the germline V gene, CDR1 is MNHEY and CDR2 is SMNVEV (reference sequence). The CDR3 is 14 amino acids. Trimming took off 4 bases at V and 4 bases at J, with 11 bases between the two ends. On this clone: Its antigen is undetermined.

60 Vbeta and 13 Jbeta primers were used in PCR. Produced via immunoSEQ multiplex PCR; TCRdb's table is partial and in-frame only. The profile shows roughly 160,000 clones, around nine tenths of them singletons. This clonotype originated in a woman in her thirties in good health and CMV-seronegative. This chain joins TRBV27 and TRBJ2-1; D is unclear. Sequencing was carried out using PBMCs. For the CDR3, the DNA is TGTGCCAGCAGTTACGGTAGTTTTTACAATGAGCAGTTCTTC. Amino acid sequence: CASSYGSFYNEQFF.